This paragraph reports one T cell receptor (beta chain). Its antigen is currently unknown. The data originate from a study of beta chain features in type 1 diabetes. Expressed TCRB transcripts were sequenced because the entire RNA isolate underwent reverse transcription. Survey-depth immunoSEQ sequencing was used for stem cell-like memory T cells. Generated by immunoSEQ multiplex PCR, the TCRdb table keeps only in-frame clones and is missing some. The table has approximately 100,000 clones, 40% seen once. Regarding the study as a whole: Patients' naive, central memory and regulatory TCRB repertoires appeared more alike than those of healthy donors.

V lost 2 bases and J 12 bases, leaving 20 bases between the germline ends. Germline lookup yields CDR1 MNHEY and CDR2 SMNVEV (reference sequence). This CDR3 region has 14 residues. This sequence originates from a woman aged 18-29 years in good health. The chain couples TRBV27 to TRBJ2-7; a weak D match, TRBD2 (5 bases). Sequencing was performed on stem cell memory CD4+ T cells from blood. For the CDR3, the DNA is TGTGCCAGCAGTTTAGGGCTAGAGGGTTCAAGGTGGTACTTC. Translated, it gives CASSLGLEGSRWYF.